This is a list of T cell receptor beta chains from one sample in a study of blood T cell repertoires in COVID-19. Measured with immunoSEQ multiplex PCR; TCRdb has only the in-frame clones, and not every one. The sample gives more than 50,000 clones, nearly 90% of which show up once; approximately 4.9% is in the top ten. The sequenced sample was peripheral blood. These receptors were obtained from a man aged 60-69 years with active COVID-19. Each CDR3 is given with its conserved first and last residue. The D gene is left open where the match is weak. Clone size is not always given. Where it is, it says once, few, many or a class for expanded clones.

J gene	V gene	clone size	D gene	CDR3 DNA	CDR3 protein
TRBJ2-2	TRBV7-8	.	.	TGTGCCAGCAGCACTAACAGGCAAAGGAACACCGGGGAGCTGTTTTTT	CASSTNRQRNTGELFF
TRBJ2-1	TRBV29-1	.	TRBD2	TGCAGCGTTGCCGCGAAAGGGACTAGCTACAATGAGCAGTTCTTC	CSVAAKGTSYNEQFF
TRBJ2-1	TRBV14	.	.	TGTGCCAGCAGCCACCAGACGAGTGGAGTTAGCCAGTTCTTC	CASSHQTSGVSQFF
TRBJ2-7	TRBV28	.	.	TGTGCCAGCAGTTTATTGAGTGTGGGGCCGGCCTACGAGCAGTACTTC	CASSLLSVGPAYEQYF
TRBJ2-1	TRBV7-7	.	.	TGTGCTAGCAGCTTTCGTATGGGCGGGAAATACAATGAGCAGTTCTTC	CASSFRMGGKYNEQFF
TRBJ1-2	TRBV2	.	TRBD1	TGTGCCAGCATAGGACAGGCGGGAAATGGCTACACCTTC	CASIGQAGNGYTF
TRBJ2-2	TRBV29-1	.	TRBD1	TGCAGCGTTCGGACAGGGAACACCGGGGAGCTGTTTTTT	CSVRTGNTGELFF
TRBJ2-1	TRBV7-8	.	TRBD2	TGTGCCAGCAGCGAACTAAGCGGGAGCTCCTACAATGAGCAGTTCTTC	CASSELSGSSYNEQFF
TRBJ2-7	TRBV5-1	.	.	TGCGCCAGCAGCTGGGACAACTCCTACGAGCAGTACTTC	CASSWDNSYEQYF
TRBJ1-5	TRBV28	.	.	TGTGCCAGCAGCCAAGCAGGGGAAAGCCAGCCCCAGCATTTT	CASSQAGESQPQHF
TRBJ1-1	TRBV2	.	.	TGTGCCAGCAGATTACAGGGTGAAGCTTTCTTT	CASRLQGEAFF
TRBJ1-5	TRBV2	.	.	TGTGCCAGCAGAGGGGATAGCAATCAGCCCCAGCATTTT	CASRGDSNQPQHF
TRBJ2-1	TRBV29-1	.	TRBD2	TGCAGCGGCCGCGGGAGCTACAATGAGCAGTTCTTC	CSGRGSYNEQFF
TRBJ1-3	TRBV12-5	.	.	TGTGCTAGTGGTTTGGTAAGAACTGACAGCGATCGACCAAACACCATATATTTT	CASGLVRTDSDRPNTIYF
TRBJ2-3	TRBV28	.	.	TGTGCCAGCTCAAAGGGAGGAGATACGCAGTATTTT	CASSKGGDTQYF
TRBJ1-4	TRBV27	.	TRBD1	TGTGCCAGCAGTTTCGACAGGGCGGCTAGAAAACTGTTTTTT	CASSFDRAARKLFF
TRBJ2-3	TRBV9	.	TRBD2	TGTGCCAGCAGCGTAGGTGCCCGCCGACCTAGCGGGAGGGCCGTTGGTAGCACAGATACGCAGTATTTT	CASSVGARRPSGRAVGSTDTQYF
TRBJ1-1	TRBV28	.	TRBD1	TGTGCCAGCAGTTCGGGACAGATGAACACTGAAGCTTTCTTT	CASSSGQMNTEAFF
TRBJ1-3	TRBV4-2	few	.	TGTGCCAGCAGCCACACCCCAGGGGCTTCGACTGGAAACACCATATATTTT	CASSHTPGASTGNTIYF
TRBJ2-1	TRBV5-1	once	.	TGCGCCAGCAGCTTGCGTGTGGCGGGATCCTACAATGAGCAGTTCTTC	CASSLRVAGSYNEQFF
TRBJ2-3	TRBV6-2/TRBV6-3	.	TRBD2	TGTGCCAGCAGTTCCCTTATGCGGGGAGGGACAGATACGCAGTATTTT	CASSSLMRGGTDTQYF
TRBJ2-3	TRBV29-1	.	TRBD2	TGCAGTTCCTTAGGGTCGGCTAGCGGGAAAGGCGCAGATACGCAGTATTTT	CSSLGSASGKGADTQYF
TRBJ1-3	TRBV19	few	.	TGTGCCAGTAGGGAACAGGGCGGCTCGTCTGGAAACACCATATATTTT	CASREQGGSSGNTIYF
TRBJ1-1	TRBV3-1/TRBV3-2	once	TRBD1	TGTGCCAGCAGCCAAGCCTTCCAGACAGGGGGGAGAACTGAAGCTTTCTTT	CASSQAFQTGGRTEAFF
TRBJ2-2	TRBV2	.	.	TGTGCCAGCAGTGATAGAATGGGGGGTTACGGGGAGCTGTTTTTT	CASSDRMGGYGELFF
TRBJ2-7	TRBV11-2	.	TRBD2	TGTGCCAGCAGCTTAAACCCGACTAGCGGGAGGGAGCAGTACTTC	CASSLNPTSGREQYF
TRBJ2-1	TRBV6-5	.	TRBD2	TGTGCCAGCAGTTACGCGGGAGGGCCAGACAATGAGCAGTTCTTC	CASSYAGGPDNEQFF
TRBJ1-2	TRBV5-8	.	.	TGTGCCAGCAGACCCTACAGAAACTATGGCTACACCTTC	CASRPYRNYGYTF
TRBJ1-5	TRBV27	once	.	TGTGCCAGCAGTTTGTCAGGGTTAGTGAATCAGCCCCAGCATTTT	CASSLSGLVNQPQHF
TRBJ1-2	TRBV28	.	.	TGTGCCAGCAGCCAGGGATCGTGGGGCTACACCTTC	CASSQGSWGYTF
TRBJ2-1	TRBV6-2/TRBV6-3	.	.	TGTGCCAGCAGTTATCAGGGTTCAGTGGATGAGCAGTTCTTC	CASSYQGSVDEQFF
TRBJ2-7	TRBV28	.	.	TGTGCCAGCGTGGGGTTGGGGGGGCGTTTGGTCGAGCAGTACTTC	CASVGLGGRLVEQYF